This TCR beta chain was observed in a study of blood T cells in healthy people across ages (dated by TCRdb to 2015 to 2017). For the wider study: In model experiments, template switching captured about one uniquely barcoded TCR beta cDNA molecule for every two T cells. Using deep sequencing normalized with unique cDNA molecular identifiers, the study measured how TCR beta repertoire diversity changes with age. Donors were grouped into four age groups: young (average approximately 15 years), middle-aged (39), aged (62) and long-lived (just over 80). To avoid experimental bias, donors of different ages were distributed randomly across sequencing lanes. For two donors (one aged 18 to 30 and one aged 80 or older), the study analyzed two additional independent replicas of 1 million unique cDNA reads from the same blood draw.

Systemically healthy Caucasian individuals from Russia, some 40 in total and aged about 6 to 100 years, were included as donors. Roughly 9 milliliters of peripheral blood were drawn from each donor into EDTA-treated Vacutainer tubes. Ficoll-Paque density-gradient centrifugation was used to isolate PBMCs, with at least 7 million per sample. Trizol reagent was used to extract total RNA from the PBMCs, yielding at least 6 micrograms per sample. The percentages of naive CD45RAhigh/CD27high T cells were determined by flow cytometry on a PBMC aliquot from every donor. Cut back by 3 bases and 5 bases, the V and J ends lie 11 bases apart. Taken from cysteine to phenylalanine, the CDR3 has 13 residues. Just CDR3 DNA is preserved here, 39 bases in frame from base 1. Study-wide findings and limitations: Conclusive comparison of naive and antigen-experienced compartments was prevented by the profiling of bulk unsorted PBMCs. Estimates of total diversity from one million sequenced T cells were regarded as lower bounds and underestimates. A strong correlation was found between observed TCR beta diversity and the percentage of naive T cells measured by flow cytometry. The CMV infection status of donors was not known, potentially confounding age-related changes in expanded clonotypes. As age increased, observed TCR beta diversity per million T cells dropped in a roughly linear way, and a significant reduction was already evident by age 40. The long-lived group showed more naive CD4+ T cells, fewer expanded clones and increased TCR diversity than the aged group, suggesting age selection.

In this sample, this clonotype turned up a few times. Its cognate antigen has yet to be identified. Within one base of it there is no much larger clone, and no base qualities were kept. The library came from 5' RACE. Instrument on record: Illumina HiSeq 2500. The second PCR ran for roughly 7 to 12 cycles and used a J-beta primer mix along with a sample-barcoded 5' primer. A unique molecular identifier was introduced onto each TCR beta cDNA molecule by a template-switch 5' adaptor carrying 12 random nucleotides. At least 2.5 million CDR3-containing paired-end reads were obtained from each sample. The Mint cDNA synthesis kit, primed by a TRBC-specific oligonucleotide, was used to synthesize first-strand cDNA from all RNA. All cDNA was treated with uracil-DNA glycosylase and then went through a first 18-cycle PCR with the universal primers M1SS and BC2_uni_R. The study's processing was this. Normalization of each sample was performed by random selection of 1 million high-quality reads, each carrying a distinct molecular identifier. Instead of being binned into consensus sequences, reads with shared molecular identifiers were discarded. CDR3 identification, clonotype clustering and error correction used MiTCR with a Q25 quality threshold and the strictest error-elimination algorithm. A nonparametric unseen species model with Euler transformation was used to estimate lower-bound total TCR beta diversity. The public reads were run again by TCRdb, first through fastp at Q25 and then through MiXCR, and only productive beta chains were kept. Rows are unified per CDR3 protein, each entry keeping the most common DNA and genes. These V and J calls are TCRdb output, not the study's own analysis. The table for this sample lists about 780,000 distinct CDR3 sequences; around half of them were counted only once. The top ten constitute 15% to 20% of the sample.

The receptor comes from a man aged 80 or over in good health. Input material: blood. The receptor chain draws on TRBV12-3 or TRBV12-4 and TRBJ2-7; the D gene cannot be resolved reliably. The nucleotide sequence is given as TGTGCCAGCAGTTTGGGGATACCTAACGAGCAGTACTTC. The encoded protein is CASSLGIPNEQYF.